Listed below are T cell receptor beta chains from one sample, sequenced in a study of radiotherapy plus CTLA-4 blockade in lung cancer. Assay used: immunoSEQ multiplex PCR; TCRdb lists only in-frame clones, some missing. This table holds around 100,000 clones, 81% found once. This specimen was peripheral blood, taken from a patient treated with radiotherapy plus ipilimumab. These receptors were obtained from a human donor with non-small cell lung cancer that progressed on radiotherapy plus ipilimumab. Some clones in this sample may be carry-over from other donors' samples. Each CDR3 is given with its conserved first and last residue. The order of the fields is V gene, D gene, clone size, J gene, CDR3 protein, CDR3 DNA. A D gene is named only where the DNA matches it firmly. Clone size is given for some rows only: seen once, a few or many times, or a class if the clone is expanded.

V gene: TRBV4-1
D gene: -
clone size: -
J gene: TRBJ2-3
CDR3 protein: CASSQEPSQGTDTQYF
CDR3 DNA: TGCGCCAGCAGCCAAGAACCTAGTCAAGGCACAGATACGCAGTATTTT

V gene: TRBV5-6
D gene: TRBD1
clone size: -
J gene: TRBJ1-4
CDR3 protein: CASSPWTGSNEKLFF
CDR3 DNA: TGTGCCAGCAGCCCGTGGACAGGTTCGAATGAAAAACTGTTTTTT

V gene: TRBV9
D gene: -
clone size: -
J gene: TRBJ2-5
CDR3 protein: CASSVGPGETQYF
CDR3 DNA: TGTGCCAGCAGCGTAGGCCCTGGGGAGACCCAGTACTTC

V gene: TRBV28
D gene: -
clone size: -
J gene: TRBJ1-1
CDR3 protein: CASRPDTNTEAFF
CDR3 DNA: TGTGCCAGCAGACCGGACACGAACACTGAAGCTTTCTTT

V gene: TRBV5-8
D gene: -
clone size: -
J gene: TRBJ1-1
CDR3 protein: CASSPQAGKAFF
CDR3 DNA: TGTGCCAGCAGCCCGCAGGCTGGCAAAGCTTTCTTT

V gene: TRBV5-1
D gene: -
clone size: -
J gene: TRBJ2-6
CDR3 protein: CASSPYAVKPLSGANVLTF
CDR3 DNA: TGCGCCAGCAGCCCATATGCGGTGAAGCCCCTCTCTGGGGCCAACGTCCTGACTTTC

V gene: TRBV28
D gene: -
clone size: -
J gene: TRBJ1-4
CDR3 protein: CASSLVQGGVEKLFF
CDR3 DNA: TGTGCCAGCAGTTTAGTACAGGGAGGGGTGGAAAAACTGTTTTTT

V gene: TRBV7-2
D gene: -
clone size: -
J gene: TRBJ2-2
CDR3 protein: CASSLDPLGELFF
CDR3 DNA: TGTGCCAGCAGCTTAGACCCCCTGGGGGAGCTGTTTTTT

V gene: TRBV7-3
D gene: -
clone size: -
J gene: TRBJ1-1
CDR3 protein: CASSPNTGPTEAFF
CDR3 DNA: TGTGCCAGCAGCCCTAATACAGGGCCCACTGAAGCTTTCTTT

V gene: TRBV4-1
D gene: -
clone size: -
J gene: TRBJ2-1
CDR3 protein: CASSQDEISGSFRYEQFF
CDR3 DNA: TGCGCCAGCAGCCAAGATGAGATCAGCGGGTCTTTTAGGTATGAGCAGTTCTTC

V gene: TRBV9
D gene: -
clone size: once
J gene: TRBJ2-3
CDR3 protein: CASSVHHSPSPDTQYF
CDR3 DNA: TGTGCCAGCAGCGTGCACCATTCCCCCTCCCCAGATACGCAGTATTTT

V gene: TRBV25-1
D gene: TRBD1
clone size: -
J gene: TRBJ2-3
CDR3 protein: CASGWTGRNTQYF
CDR3 DNA: TGTGCCAGCGGGTGGACAGGGCGGAATACGCAGTATTTT

V gene: TRBV4-3
D gene: TRBD1
clone size: -
J gene: TRBJ2-5
CDR3 protein: CASSQVGTGQETQYF
CDR3 DNA: TGCGCCAGCAGCCAAGTGGGGACAGGGCAAGAGACCCAGTACTTC

V gene: TRBV14
D gene: -
clone size: -
J gene: TRBJ2-7
CDR3 protein: CASSRGSSYEQYF
CDR3 DNA: TGTGCCAGCAGCCGGGGCTCTTCCTACGAGCAGTACTTC

V gene: TRBV4-3
D gene: TRBD2
clone size: -
J gene: TRBJ2-1
CDR3 protein: CASSEGLAGYNEQFF
CDR3 DNA: TGCGCCAGCAGCGAGGGACTAGCGGGGTACAATGAGCAGTTCTTC

V gene: TRBV5-1
D gene: -
clone size: -
J gene: TRBJ1-2
CDR3 protein: CASSLTEATANYGYTF
CDR3 DNA: TGCGCCAGCAGCTTAACAGAAGCGACAGCTAACTATGGCTACACCTTC

V gene: TRBV27
D gene: -
clone size: -
J gene: TRBJ2-7
CDR3 protein: CASSPAGRYPPHEQYF
CDR3 DNA: TGTGCCAGCAGTCCCGCCGGGCGGTACCCCCCCCACGAGCAGTACTTC

V gene: TRBV14
D gene: -
clone size: -
J gene: TRBJ1-2
CDR3 protein: CASSQDRNYGYTF
CDR3 DNA: TGTGCCAGCAGCCAAGATAGGAACTATGGCTACACCTTC

V gene: TRBV7-9
D gene: -
clone size: -
J gene: TRBJ1-6
CDR3 protein: CASSLRASSYNSPLHF
CDR3 DNA: TGTGCCAGCAGCCTCAGGGCGAGCTCCTATAATTCACCCCTCCACTTT

V gene: TRBV7-3
D gene: TRBD2
clone size: -
J gene: TRBJ2-2
CDR3 protein: CASSLLAVNTGELFF
CDR3 DNA: TGTGCCAGCAGCCTGCTAGCGGTGAACACCGGGGAGCTGTTTTTT

V gene: TRBV4-1
D gene: -
clone size: -
J gene: TRBJ1-5
CDR3 protein: CASTPDRGFNRPQHF
CDR3 DNA: TGCGCCAGCACCCCCGACCGGGGGTTCAATCGGCCCCAGCATTTT

V gene: TRBV15
D gene: -
clone size: -
J gene: TRBJ1-2
CDR3 protein: CATSGGQSYGYTF
CDR3 DNA: TGTGCCACCAGCGGAGGACAGAGCTATGGCTACACCTTC

V gene: TRBV5-1
D gene: -
clone size: once
J gene: TRBJ1-2
CDR3 protein: CASSLGWSERYTF
CDR3 DNA: TGCGCCAGCAGCTTGGGCTGGTCAGAGCGCTACACCTTC

V gene: TRBV19
D gene: -
clone size: -
J gene: TRBJ1-1
CDR3 protein: CASSRDPRRTEAFF
CDR3 DNA: TGTGCCAGCAGTCGGGACCCTAGACGGACTGAAGCTTTCTTT

V gene: TRBV19
D gene: -
clone size: -
J gene: TRBJ1-5
CDR3 protein: CASIGQGGNQPQHF
CDR3 DNA: TGTGCCAGTATTGGGCAGGGAGGCAATCAGCCCCAGCATTTT

V gene: TRBV28
D gene: -
clone size: few
J gene: TRBJ2-4
CDR3 protein: CASSLSVGAEWDIQYF
CDR3 DNA: TGTGCCAGCAGTCTTTCCGTCGGGGCTGAATGGGACATTCAGTACTTC

V gene: TRBV9
D gene: TRBD1
clone size: -
J gene: TRBJ1-6
CDR3 protein: CASSEQGIGSPLHF
CDR3 DNA: TGTGCCAGCAGCGAACAGGGGATCGGTTCACCCCTCCACTTT

V gene: TRBV11-2
D gene: -
clone size: -
J gene: TRBJ2-6
CDR3 protein: CASSPLMSGANVLTF
CDR3 DNA: TGTGCCAGCAGCCCTCTCATGTCTGGGGCCAACGTCCTGACTTTC

V gene: TRBV10-3
D gene: -
clone size: -
J gene: TRBJ1-6
CDR3 protein: CAISGGQNSPLHF
CDR3 DNA: TGTGCCATCAGTGGGGGCCAGAATTCACCCCTCCACTTT

V gene: TRBV5-6
D gene: TRBD1
clone size: few
J gene: TRBJ2-7
CDR3 protein: CASRLAGGRYEQYF
CDR3 DNA: TGTGCCAGCAGATTGGCAGGGGGTCGGTACGAGCAGTACTTC

V gene: TRBV5-4
D gene: TRBD2
clone size: -
J gene: TRBJ2-3
CDR3 protein: CATTSASGYTDTQYF
CDR3 DNA: TGTGCCACCACCTCGGCTAGCGGGTATACAGATACGCAGTATTTT

V gene: TRBV4-2
D gene: -
clone size: -
J gene: TRBJ2-3
CDR3 protein: CASSQVGPTASTDTQYF
CDR3 DNA: TGTGCCAGCAGCCAAGTTGGTCCGACGGCTAGCACAGATACGCAGTATTTT

V gene: TRBV6-5
D gene: -
clone size: -
J gene: TRBJ1-1
CDR3 protein: CASSYLNGPREAFF
CDR3 DNA: TGTGCCAGCAGTTACCTTAACGGACCGCGAGAAGCTTTCTTT

V gene: TRBV6-4
D gene: TRBD2
clone size: -
J gene: TRBJ2-5
CDR3 protein: CASIFPGLAGEETQYF
CDR3 DNA: TGTGCCAGCATATTTCCGGGACTAGCGGGGGAAGAGACCCAGTACTTC

V gene: TRBV7-3
D gene: TRBD1
clone size: -
J gene: TRBJ1-2
CDR3 protein: CASSLDRSNYGYTF
CDR3 DNA: TGTGCCAGCAGCTTGGACAGGTCTAACTATGGCTACACCTTC

V gene: TRBV2
D gene: TRBD1
clone size: -
J gene: TRBJ2-3
CDR3 protein: CASSRTGGTDTQYF
CDR3 DNA: TGTGCCAGCAGTCGGACAGGGGGCACAGATACGCAGTATTTT

V gene: TRBV7-3
D gene: TRBD2
clone size: -
J gene: TRBJ2-3
CDR3 protein: CASSLGSSGPTDTQYF
CDR3 DNA: TGTGCCAGCAGCCTCGGGTCTAGCGGACCCACAGATACGCAGTATTTT

V gene: TRBV11-2
D gene: -
clone size: -
J gene: TRBJ2-1
CDR3 protein: CASSLMAGGYNEQFF
CDR3 DNA: TGTGCCAGCAGCTTAATGGCAGGGGGGTACAATGAGCAGTTCTTC

V gene: TRBV6-5
D gene: -
clone size: -
J gene: TRBJ2-5
CDR3 protein: CASSYVGSETQYF
CDR3 DNA: TGTGCCAGCAGTTACGTCGGGTCGGAGACCCAGTACTTC

V gene: TRBV4-1
D gene: -
clone size: few
J gene: TRBJ1-2
CDR3 protein: CASSREYQGYGYTF
CDR3 DNA: TGCGCCAGCAGCCGAGAATACCAGGGCTATGGCTACACCTTC

V gene: TRBV7-2
D gene: -
clone size: -
J gene: TRBJ2-1
CDR3 protein: CASSLVWSRNEQFF
CDR3 DNA: TGTGCCAGCAGCTTAGTGTGGAGTAGAAATGAGCAGTTCTTC

V gene: TRBV7-9
D gene: -
clone size: few
J gene: TRBJ2-7
CDR3 protein: CASSPLTGETEQYF
CDR3 DNA: TGTGCCAGCAGCCCCCTGACGGGGGAAACCGAGCAGTACTTC

V gene: TRBV7-8
D gene: TRBD1
clone size: few
J gene: TRBJ1-1
CDR3 protein: CASSLVGPGTGWPEAFF
CDR3 DNA: TGTGCCAGCAGCTTAGTTGGACCCGGGACAGGGTGGCCTGAAGCTTTCTTT

V gene: TRBV5-1
D gene: -
clone size: -
J gene: TRBJ1-4
CDR3 protein: CASSLDDPSNEKLFF
CDR3 DNA: TGCGCCAGCAGCCTCGACGATCCTTCTAATGAAAAACTGTTTTTT

V gene: TRBV5-1
D gene: -
clone size: -
J gene: TRBJ1-2
CDR3 protein: CASSFGGAPNYGYTF
CDR3 DNA: TGCGCCAGCAGCTTTGGCGGGGCGCCTAACTATGGCTACACCTTC

V gene: TRBV11-3
D gene: -
clone size: -
J gene: TRBJ2-2
CDR3 protein: CASSQITSSNTGELFF
CDR3 DNA: TGTGCCAGCAGCCAGATCACCTCCTCAAACACCGGGGAGCTGTTTTTT

V gene: TRBV18
D gene: -
clone size: once
J gene: TRBJ1-1
CDR3 protein: CASSPPTGLNTEAFF
CDR3 DNA: TGTGCCAGCTCACCACCTACAGGGTTGAACACTGAAGCTTTCTTT

V gene: TRBV28
D gene: -
clone size: -
J gene: TRBJ1-2
CDR3 protein: CASSFARDYGYTF
CDR3 DNA: TGTGCCAGCAGTTTTGCCAGGGACTATGGCTACACCTTC

V gene: TRBV30
D gene: TRBD1
clone size: -
J gene: TRBJ1-5
CDR3 protein: CAWSQGQNSNQPQHF
CDR3 DNA: TGTGCCTGGAGTCAGGGACAGAATAGCAATCAGCCCCAGCATTTT

V gene: TRBV2
D gene: -
clone size: -
J gene: TRBJ1-1
CDR3 protein: CASSEGDEGAFF
CDR3 DNA: TGTGCCAGCAGTGAGGGAGACGAGGGGGCTTTCTTT

V gene: TRBV9
D gene: -
clone size: -
J gene: TRBJ1-3
CDR3 protein: CASSDRNSGNTIYF
CDR3 DNA: TGTGCCAGCAGTGATAGAAACTCTGGAAACACCATATATTTT

V gene: TRBV18
D gene: -
clone size: -
J gene: TRBJ2-4
CDR3 protein: CASSPRGKNIQYF
CDR3 DNA: TGTGCCAGCTCACCAAGGGGTAAAAACATTCAGTACTTC

V gene: TRBV7-8
D gene: TRBD2
clone size: -
J gene: TRBJ2-7
CDR3 protein: CASRPGGSSYEQYF
CDR3 DNA: TGTGCCAGCAGGCCGGGGGGGAGCTCCTACGAGCAGTACTTC

V gene: TRBV7-2
D gene: -
clone size: -
J gene: TRBJ1-4
CDR3 protein: CASRTGRSSNEKLFF
CDR3 DNA: TGTGCCAGCAGAACGGGGAGGTCCTCTAATGAAAAACTGTTTTTT

V gene: TRBV6-1
D gene: TRBD1
clone size: -
J gene: TRBJ2-7
CDR3 protein: CASRGTGVRAREYF
CDR3 DNA: TGTGCCAGCAGGGGGACAGGGGTTCGGGCGCGGGAGTACTTC